This entry lists 21 T cell receptor beta chains sequenced from one sample in a study of cytomegalovirus exposure and HLA in healthy donors. Primers for the PCR totalled 60 Vbeta and 13 Jbeta. Generated by immunoSEQ multiplex PCR, the TCRdb table keeps only in-frame clones and is missing some. The profile shows 90,000 to 120,000 clones, roughly 78% of them singletons. Sequencing was done on a sample of PBMCs. The origin of the receptors is a woman aged 40 to 55 in good health and CMV-seronegative.

V gene TRBV7-9 combines with J gene TRBJ2-2, with TRBD2 as a possible D gene (5 bases). Germline-derived CDR1 and CDR2 are SEHNR and FQNEAQ (reference sequence). The CDR3 length is 14 residues. V lost 3 bases, J lost 4 bases, and 9 bases lay in between. The CDR3 DNA reads as TGTGCCAGCAGCTTCTTCGAGGGCACCGGGGAGCTGTTTTTT. Translated, it gives CASSFFEGTGELFF.

This clone appeared a few times. DNA for the CDR3: TGTGCCAGCTCACAGTCGACCGGGACAGGGACAAACTATGGCTACACCTTC. This translates into CASSQSTGTGTNYGYTF. The chain uses TRBV18 and TRBJ1-2, with 9 bases fitting TRBD1. Germline trimming cut 4 bases from V and 2 bases from J; bases unmatched to any gene: 11. This CDR3 contains 17 residues. Germline V CDR1 and CDR2: KGHSH, LQKENI.

V gene TRBV5-1 combines with J gene TRBJ2-3, with D possibly being TRBD1 (5 bases). Trimming took 4 bases from V and 5 from J, leaving 17 bases between them. Germline CDR1 is SGHRS and CDR2 is YFSETQ. This CDR3 has 15 amino acids. The chain's CDR3 is CASSQTARVGDTQYF. The CDR3 bases are TGCGCCAGCAGCCAGACAGCCCGTGTAGGAGATACGCAGTATTTT.

The chain couples TRBV29-1 to TRBJ2-5; no clear D. V was clipped by 7 bases and J by 2 bases, with 14 bases between them. This CDR3 has 13 amino acids. CDR1 and CDR2 from the germline V gene are SQVTM and ANQGSEA. CDR3 region: CSAIQTGQETQYF. In nucleotides, the CDR3 is TGCAGCGCCATTCAGACTGGTCAAGAGACCCAGTACTTC.

The genes are TRBV19 and TRBJ2-5, with unresolved D. The germline gives CDR1 LNHDA, CDR2 SQIVND (reference sequence). The CDR3 runs 12 residues. V lost 3 bases, J lost 1 base, and 3 bases lay in between. Written as DNA, the CDR3 is TGTGCCAGTAGTATGAGCCAAGAGACCCAGTACTTC. It specifies CASSMSQETQYF. The whole variable domain, filled in from reference TRBV19 and TRBJ2-5, reads DGGITQSPKYLFRKEGQNVTLSCEQNLNHDAMYWYRQDPGQGLRLIYYSQIVNDFQKGDIAEGYSVSREKKESFPLTVTSAQKNPTAFYLCASSMSQETQYFGPGTRLLVL.

This chain links TRBV2 with TRBJ2-2; 9 bases are a match to TRBD1. This CDR3 has 16 residues. V gave up 6 bases and J gave up 1 base; unmatched junction bases: 6. Germline V gene sequence: CDR1 SNHLY, CDR2 FYNNEI. In nucleotides, the CDR3 is TGTGCCAGCAGCGTTGGGGGACAGGGGAACACCGGGGAGCTGTTTTTT. This codes for CASSVGGQGNTGELFF.

The rearrangement joins TRBV29-1 to TRBJ2-5; 11 bases map to TRBD1. V was clipped by 2 bases and J by 5 bases; unmatched bases: 7. The CDR3 contains 15 residues. Germline V gene sequence: CDR1 SQVTM, CDR2 ANQGSEA. The CDR3 bases are TGCAGCGTTGAACCCGGACAGGGGGCGCGGGAGACCCAGTACTTC. Translation gives CSVEPGQGARETQYF. The full variable domain, rest sourced from reference TRBV29-1 and TRBJ2-5, is SAVISQKPSRDICQRGTSLTIQCQVDSQVTMMFWYRQQPGQSLTLIATANQGSEATYESGFVIDKFPISRPNLTFSTLTVSNMSPEDSSIYLCSVEPGQGARETQYFGPGTRLLVL.

The CDR3 sequence is CASSQGQGGNYEQYF. CDR3 coding DNA: TGCGCCAGCAGCCAAGGGCAGGGTGGGAACTACGAGCAGTACTTC. V usage is TRBV4-1 and J usage is TRBJ2-7; D is perhaps TRBD1 (5 bases). The CDR3 length is 15 residues. V was pared by 1 base and J by 3 bases, with 13 bases between. The germline CDR1 and CDR2 sequences are MGHRA and YSYEKL.

V is TRBV18 and J is TRBJ1-4; D remains ambiguous. The CDR3 consists of 14 residues. Trimming took 3 bases from V and 3 from J, leaving 8 bases between them. Germline CDR1 reads KGHSH; CDR2 reads LQKENI. The CDR3 coding sequence is TGTGCCAGCTCACCTCCGGGGTCTAATGAAAAACTGTTTTTT. Protein sequence: CASSPPGSNEKLFF.

This clone was counted only a few times. V is TRBV7-8 and J is TRBJ1-1, with D maybe TRBD1 (5 bases). This CDR3 has 17 residues. Germline CDR1 reads SGHVS; CDR2 reads FQNEAQ. V lost 3 bases to trimming and J lost 0 bases, with 17 bases between them. CDR3 amino acids: CASSLYGSGGMNTEAFF. CDR3 nucleotide sequence: TGTGCCAGCAGCTTGTACGGTTCGGGGGGGATGAACACTGAAGCTTTCTTT.

This rearrangement joins TRBV5-1 to TRBJ2-7; 9 nucleotides match TRBD2. Germline CDR1 reads SGHRS; CDR2 reads YFSETQ. Trimming cost V 5 bases and J 4 bases; bases outside gene matches: 4. The CDR3 is 13 amino acids. CDR3 in amino acids: CASRREGRYEQYF. The CDR3, as DNA: TGCGCCAGCAGGCGGGAGGGCCGTTACGAGCAGTACTTC.

This clone was seen just once. The rearrangement uses TRBV11-2 and TRBJ2-5, with 9 bases aligning to TRBD2. The V gene's germline CDR1 is SGHAT and CDR2 FQNNGV. V was pared by 5 bases and J by 7 bases, with 11 bases of the junction left unmatched. This CDR3 has 15 amino acids. DNA of the CDR3: TGTGCCAGCAGCATGACTAGCGGAGAGGGGGGGACCCAGTACTTC. This translates into CASSMTSGEGGTQYF.

With regard to this clone: In the same sample, other DNA sequences code for this CDR3. The V and J genes are TRBV27 and TRBJ2-1, with 14 bases aligning to TRBD2. V lost 5 bases to trimming and J lost 9 bases; unmatched junction nucleotides: 6. Per germline, CDR1 MNHEY and CDR2 SMNVEV (reference sequence). The CDR3 contains 15 residues. The CDR3 reads CASSPGTSGRGEQFF. CDR3 DNA sequence: TGTGCCAGCAGTCCCGGGACTAGCGGGAGAGGTGAGCAGTTCTTC.

The count of this clone is one. The chain couples TRBV27 to TRBJ1-3; no clear D gene. The V gene's germline CDR1 is MNHEY and CDR2 SMNVEV (reference sequence). Between the trimmed V and J ends, which lost 9 bases and 0 bases, there was a span of 9 bases. This CDR3 has 13 residues. For the CDR3, the DNA is TGTGCCAGGAAAAAGAGCTCTGGAAACACCATATATTTT. Protein product: CARKKSSGNTIYF.

The chain has TRBV28 and TRBJ2-2, with TRBD2 matching 9 bases. This CDR3 contains 15 residues. CDR1 and CDR2 from the germline V gene are MDHEN and SYDVKM. V lost 3 bases, J lost 4 bases, and 3 bases stayed unmatched. This CDR3 reads CASSFVLAGTGELFF. As DNA, the CDR3 is TGTGCCAGCAGTTTCGTACTAGCGGGCACCGGGGAGCTGTTTTTT.

The rearrangement uses TRBV9 and TRBJ2-3; TRBD2 aligns across 8 bases. CDR1 SGDLS and CDR2 YYNGEE come from the germline V gene. This CDR3 spans 17 amino acids. Trimming at V came to 4 bases and at J to 2 bases, leaving 12 bases not matched to a gene. The CDR3 loop reads CASSPVGGGRTTDTQYF. The CDR3 nucleotides read TGTGCCAGCAGCCCCGTCGGGGGGGGGAGGACCACAGATACGCAGTATTTT.

The chain combines TRBV28 with TRBJ1-4; TRBD1 agrees at 11 bases. Germline CDR1 and CDR2: MDHEN and SYDVKM. Trimming cost V 8 bases and J 5 bases; bases outside gene matches: 4. The CDR3 is 14 amino acids. The CDR3 DNA reads TGTGCCAGCCGGACAGGGGGCGAAAATGAAAAACTGTTTTTT. Translating gives CASRTGGENEKLFF. The full variable domain, its missing parts supplied by reference TRBV28 and TRBJ1-4, is DVKVTQSSRYLVKRTGEKVFLECVQDMDHENMFWYRQDPGLGLRLIYFSYDVKMKEKGDIPEGYSVSREKKERFSLILESASTNQTSMYLCASRTGGENEKLFFGSGTQLSVL.

The chain links TRBV9 to TRBJ2-1; 7 bases map to TRBD2. The CDR3 is 17 amino acids. CDR1 and CDR2 from the germline V gene are SGDLS and YYNGEE. With V trimmed by 0 bases and J by 9 bases, 15 bases remained unmatched. The CDR3 protein is CASSVGVGSAGLGEQFF. CDR3 sequence (DNA): TGTGCCAGCAGCGTAGGGGTCGGATCAGCGGGGCTGGGTGAGCAGTTCTTC.

This clone was seen a single time. CDR3 sequence (DNA): TGTGCCATCAGTGAGGCGGGGGGGGCAATCAATCAGCCCCAGCATTTT. Translating gives CAISEAGGAINQPQHF. The gene calls are TRBV10-3 and TRBJ1-5; a weak D match, TRBD1 (6 bases). The CDR3 extends over 16 amino acids. The V gene lost 2 bases and the J gene lost 3 bases, with 14 bases spanning the gap. CDR1 is ENHRY, CDR2 SYGVKD, per germline.

With regard to this clone: The junction and the germline gene differ at one end; a read error may be behind it. The chain is built from TRBV10-3 and TRBJ1-3, with 9 positions matching TRBD1. The CDR3 loop spans 14 amino acids. Germline V gene data show CDR1 as ENHRY and CDR2 as SYGVKD. The CDR3: CAISETDRGLVRNF. Written as DNA, the CDR3 is TGTGCCATCAGTGAAACGGACAGGGGCTTAGTGAGGAATTTT.

The gene calls are TRBV18 and TRBJ1-5, with 7 nucleotides matching TRBD1. V lost 4 bases, J lost 7 bases, and 10 bases stayed unmatched. Germline V gene data show CDR1 as KGHSH and CDR2 as LQKENI. The CDR3 spans 15 residues. The CDR3 loop reads CASSQARDSRQPQHF. CDR3 DNA sequence: TGTGCCAGCTCACAGGCACGGGACAGTCGCCAGCCCCAGCATTTT.